The rows below give T cell receptor beta chains drawn from one sample of a study of early T cells in non-severe SARS-CoV-2 infection. TCRdb fed the 5' RACE reads into MiXCR, producing one record per CDR3 protein. The data contain some 71,000 distinct CDR3 sequences, less than 12% of them seen just once; the ten biggest clones take up less than 20%. The sequencing here drew on whole blood, taken at baseline. The receptors shown here come from an adult who was a healthcare worker with PCR-confirmed SARS-CoV-2 infection or an uninfected control (not recorded which). Each CDR3 is given with its conserved first and last residue. D genes are given only for firm matches. Only part of the rows carry a size: once, few, many, or a class if the clone is expanded.

>.|TRBV6-2/TRBV6-3|TRBJ2-1|14|.
TGTGCCAGCAGTTACTCTTCGGTCCAACCTGAGCAGTTCTTC
CASSYSSVQPEQFF
>many|TRBV7-9|TRBJ1-5|12|.
TGTGCCAGCAGCTTAGAGGGACTGCCCCAGCATTTT
CASSLEGLPQHF
>few|TRBV6-1|TRBJ2-7|16|.
TGTGCCAGCAGTGATCGCTCCGCCCGCGGCAGCTACGAGCAGTACTTC
CASSDRSARGSYEQYF
>few|TRBV5-1|TRBJ2-7|14|.
TGCGCCAGCAGCTTAATACCAAGCCACTACGAGCAGTACTTC
CASSLIPSHYEQYF
>many|TRBV20-1|TRBJ2-4|15|.
TGCAGTGCTAGTCTCGTGGGTGGGACACCGAACATTCAGTACTTC
CSASLVGGTPNIQYF
>many|TRBV3-1|TRBJ2-2|17|TRBD2
TGTGCCAGCAGCCAAGAAGGGCTAGCGGTTCTCGCCGGGGAGCTGTTTTTT
CASSQEGLAVLAGELFF
>.|TRBV20-1|TRBJ1-1|13|TRBD1
TGCAGTGTTGACAGGGGCCGGAACACTGAAGCTTTCTTT
CSVDRGRNTEAFF
>few|TRBV10-2|TRBJ2-7|15|.
TGCGCCAGCAGGCATGGGGCGTTTAGCTCCTACGAGCAGTACTTC
CASRHGAFSSYEQYF
>few|TRBV10-3|TRBJ2-7|14|TRBD1
TGTGCCATCAGTGGAGGGACAGGGTACTCCGAGCAGTACTTC
CAISGGTGYSEQYF
>many|TRBV7-2|TRBJ2-7|14|.
TGTGCCAGCAGTGGATGGGGCGGGATGCGCGAGCAGTACTTC
CASSGWGGMREQYF
>.|TRBV4-2|TRBJ2-1|13|.
TGTGCCAGCAGCCAAGACAGGGACAATGAGCAGTTCTTC
CASSQDRDNEQFF
>many|TRBV5-5|TRBJ1-1|13|.
TGTGCCAGCAGCATCACCGGGAAGACTGAAGCTTTCTTT
CASSITGKTEAFF
>few|TRBV29-1|TRBJ1-2|12|.
TGCAGCGTGGACATCTTCAAATATGGCTACACCTTC
CSVDIFKYGYTF
>.|TRBV4-1|TRBJ2-7|15|.
TGCGCCAGCAGCCAAGAGTCTAGCCACTCCTACGAGCAGTACTTC
CASSQESSHSYEQYF
>many|TRBV12-3/TRBV12-4|TRBJ2-3|14|TRBD2
TGTGCCAGCAGCGCAAGGGGACTAGCGGGATTACAGTATTTT
CASSARGLAGLQYF
>few|TRBV28|TRBJ2-1|13|.
TGTGCCAGCAGTCGGGACTCGTGGACTGAGCAGTTCTTC
CASSRDSWTEQFF
>.|TRBV20-1|TRBJ2-7|14|TRBD2
TGCAGTGCTAGAGATCACCAGCGGGAGTACGAGCAGTACTTC
CSARDHQREYEQYF
>many|TRBV12-3/TRBV12-4|TRBJ1-1|17|.
TGTGCCAGCAGTTTAGCACGTCGGAGACACATGAACACTGAAGCTTTCTTT
CASSLARRRHMNTEAFF
>few|TRBV12-3/TRBV12-4|TRBJ1-6|17|.
TGTGCCAGCAGTGCTGGGACTCTAGGGCCCTATAATTCACCCCTCCACTTT
CASSAGTLGPYNSPLHF
>.|TRBV7-8|TRBJ2-3|15|.
TGTGCCAGCAACCCTCATGGAGGGTCTGTGGATACGCAGTATTTT
CASNPHGGSVDTQYF
>once|TRBV5-6|TRBJ1-1|14|.
TGTGCCAGCAGCTTAAGCAGCCAGAACACTGAAGCTTTCTTT
CASSLSSQNTEAFF
>many|TRBV10-3|TRBJ2-3|16|TRBD2
TGTGCCATCAGGGGGGGACTAGCGGGAAAAACAGATACGCAGTATTTT
CAIRGGLAGKTDTQYF
>.|TRBV7-2|TRBJ2-7|14|TRBD1
TGTGCCAGCAGCCTATGGACAGGGCGGGACGAGCAGTACTTC
CASSLWTGRDEQYF
>.|TRBV28|TRBJ2-7|14|TRBD1
TGTGCCAGCAGTTCCTCGGGACAGATCTACGAGCAGTACTTC
CASSSSGQIYEQYF
>few|TRBV20-1|TRBJ2-7|15|.
TGCAGTGCTAGATATCACCTACTAGATAGGGACGAGCAGTACTTC
CSARYHLLDRDEQYF
>many|TRBV29-1|TRBJ2-7|16|TRBD2
TGCAGCGTTGAAGTACCATCCCCTGGACTAGCCTACGAGCAGTACTTC
CSVEVPSPGLAYEQYF
>few|TRBV7-9|TRBJ2-7|14|.
TGTGCCAGCAGCTCAGCGACTACGGACTACGAGCAGTACTTC
CASSSATTDYEQYF
>.|TRBV12-3/TRBV12-4|TRBJ2-2|15|.
TGTGCCAGCATGATTGGCGGTTCTAGCACCGGGGAGCTGTTTTTT
CASMIGGSSTGELFF
>many|TRBV5-4|TRBJ2-7|14|.
TGTGCCAGCAGCTTGGTTGGAGCGTCCTACGAGCAGTACTTC
CASSLVGASYEQYF
>many|TRBV2|TRBJ1-6|14|TRBD1
TGTGCCAGCGTGGGGGACAGGGGAAATTCACCCCTCCACTTT
CASVGDRGNSPLHF
>many|TRBV7-7|TRBJ2-5|12|.
TGTGCCAGCAGCTTATCGGGAGAGACCCAGTACTTC
CASSLSGETQYF
>.|TRBV28|TRBJ2-7|14|TRBD1
TGTGCCAGCAGCCGAAATGGACAGGTCTACGAGCAGTACTTC
CASSRNGQVYEQYF
>many|TRBV28|TRBJ2-7|14|.
TGTGCCAGCAGCCGGGACTCCCTCTCCTACGAGCAGTACTTC
CASSRDSLSYEQYF
>.|TRBV4-3|TRBJ2-5|17|TRBD2
TGCGCCAGCAGCCAAGATGCGACTAGCGGAGACCAAGAGACCCAGTACTTC
CASSQDATSGDQETQYF
>.|TRBV12-3/TRBV12-4|TRBJ2-7|14|.
TGTGCCAGCAGTTTATTCGGGGATTCCTACGAGCAGTACTTC
CASSLFGDSYEQYF
>few|TRBV5-4|TRBJ1-1|13|TRBD1
TGTGCCAGCAGTTCGCGACAGGGGACTGAAGCTTTCTTT
CASSSRQGTEAFF
>many|TRBV20-1|TRBJ1-6|13|.
TGCAGTGCTAGAGATTCTAGGTTTTCACCCCTCCACTTT
CSARDSRFSPLHF
>.|TRBV12-3/TRBV12-4|TRBJ2-3|20|TRBD2
TGTGCCAGCAGTCCATCGGGACTAGCGGGAGGTCACTTTAGCACAGATACGCAGTATTTT
CASSPSGLAGGHFSTDTQYF